This T cell receptor beta chain was identified during a study of shared clonotypes between healthy human individuals. The CDR3 totals 16 residues. Trimming took 4 bases from V and 4 from J, leaving 16 bases between them. Germline assignment: CDR1 SNHLY and CDR2 FYNNEI. This table comes from immunoSEQ multiplex PCR, and its TCRdb copy is limited to in-frame clones, with some not included. In the table there are over 850,000 clones, approximately 78% of which are singletons. This clonotype was sampled from a man between 18 and 35 years old in good health. Some clones in this sample may be carry-over from other donors' samples. This sequence joins TRBV2 and TRBJ2-2; a weak D match, TRBD1 (5 bases). The material sequenced was memory CD4+ T cells from PBMCs. As for subset: CD45RA-negative fraction. CDR3 residues: CASSGFGHRFTGELFF. In DNA, the CDR3 is TGTGCCAGCAGTGGCTTCGGACACCGGTTCACCGGGGAGCTGTTTTTT.